This TCR beta chain was found in a study of blood T cells in healthy people across ages. V lost 2 bases, J lost 4 bases, and 9 bases lay in between. Germline V lookup: CDR1 SQVTM, CDR2 ANQGSEA. The CDR3 length is 12 residues. With a J-beta primer mix and a sample-barcoded 5' primer, a second PCR ran about 6 to 11 cycles. TCRdb reprocessed the 5' RACE reads with MiXCR, giving one entry per CDR3 protein. The data show about 580,000 distinct CDR3 sequences, around 48% seen once. This clonotype was found a few times. The antigen is unknown. Overall study results and limits: Observed TCR beta diversity per million T cells went down as age went up. This fall followed a roughly linear course with age. Diversity figures derived from one million T cells were judged to underestimate the true value.

Every donor provided roughly 10 milliliters of peripheral blood. RNA extraction gave at least 5 micrograms of total RNA per sample. The sequence came from a man older than 75 in good health. The chain joins TRBV29-1 to TRBJ2-7; D uncertain. The sequenced sample consisted of blood. For the CDR3, the DNA is TGCAGCGTTGAAAAGGAAGGTTACGAGCAGTACTTC. Its protein is CSVEKEGYEQYF.